The clone carrying this TCR beta chain has ten or more counts. The antigen is undetermined. The entry originates in a study of identical twins. Study results and caveats: Low generation probability was overrepresented in out-of-frame alpha sequences shared by twins. Cord blood beta clonotypes present at high abundance carried fewer insertions; no such pattern appeared in memory repertoires. Invariant MAIT and iNKT cells are populations that could partly confound zero-insertion analyses.

Each CDR3 protein gets one entry after TCRdb re-called the 5' RACE reads with MiXCR. The sample yields about 280,000 distinct CDR3 sequences, less than 9% seen once. The same sample was also studied in work on yellow fever vaccine responses in identical twins.

Sequencing input: memory (CD45RO+) T cells sorted from blood. This receptor was obtained from a woman aged 18-29 years in good health.

The CDR3 region is CASRIQGLRGYTF. CDR3 sequence (DNA): TGTGCCAGCAGAATCCAGGGGTTGCGGGGCTACACCTTC. The genes are TRBV12-3 or TRBV12-4 and TRBJ1-2, with a possible D match to TRBD1 (6 bases). The CDR3 covers 13 residues. Trimming left V 6 bases short and J 8 bases short, with 16 bases between.